The 9 T cell receptor beta chains below come from one sample, sequenced in a study of spatial heterogeneity in lung cancer. TCRdb re-analysed the 5' RACE reads in MiXCR, keeping a single row per CDR3 protein. Among 9,400 or so distinct CDR3 sequences, about 9% were seen once, and the ten largest hold roughly 13%. Time point reported: sample taken at primary tumor resection. The antigens of these receptors remain unknown. Study-wide findings and caveats: In tumors, expanded intratumoral alpha and beta TCR counts tracked mutation counts.

Sequenced here: lung tumor tissue, sampled at surgery. These receptors were taken from a female donor with early-stage non-small cell lung cancer.

This chain links TRBV28 with TRBJ2-7, with D tentatively TRBD2 (5 bases). The V gene's germline CDR1 is MDHEN and CDR2 SYDVKM. V shed 6 bases and J shed 1 base, with 16 bases lying between them. The CDR3 length is 15 residues. In DNA, the CDR3 is TGTGCCAGCAGCCCATTTGGGCGGGTATCCTACGAGCAGTACTTC. Its protein product is CASSPFGRVSYEQYF.

This clonotype was observed many times. V is TRBV20-1 and J is TRBJ2-7; 7 nucleotides match TRBD2. The length of the CDR3 is 14 residues. V shed 2 bases and J 4 bases; nucleotides not matched to a gene: 8. Per germline, CDR1 DFQATT and CDR2 SNEGSKA (reference sequence). The CDR3 bases are TGCAGTGCTAGACGGGGATTGGGACTATACGAGCAGTACTTC. This sequence encodes CSARRGLGLYEQYF.

A few counts support this clonotype. The chain carries TRBV2 and TRBJ2-2; the D gene is possibly TRBD1 (6 bases). Trimming removed 4 bases from V and 1 base from J, with 10 bases in between. The CDR3 contains 15 residues. Germline values: CDR1 SNHLY, CDR2 FYNNEI. This CDR3 reads CASSAQGMNTGELFF. The CDR3 DNA reads TGTGCCAGCAGTGCCCAGGGGATGAACACCGGGGAGCTGTTTTTT.

In this sample, this clonotype turned up a few times. The chain couples TRBV18 to TRBJ2-2; D remains unclear. V was shortened by 3 bases and J by 0 bases, with 11 bases between the two germline ends. The germline CDR1 and CDR2 sequences are KGHSH and LQKENI. This CDR3 contains 16 residues. The CDR3 sequence is CASSPPETPNTGELFF. In nucleotides, the CDR3 is TGTGCCAGCTCACCTCCTGAGACGCCGAACACCGGGGAGCTGTTTTTT.

This clonotype showed up many times. J is TRBJ2-2 and V is TRBV19, with 7 nucleotides matching TRBD1. Unmatched junction bases numbered 2, after V lost 6 bases and J lost 4 bases. CDR1 is LNHDA and CDR2 is SQIVND in the germline V gene (reference sequence). This CDR3 has 13 residues. DNA of the CDR3: TGTGCCAGTAGATACAGGGGCACCGGGGAGCTGTTTTTT. Translation: CASRYRGTGELFF.

This clonotype was counted many times. The J gene is TRBJ1-6, the V gene TRBV11-2, with D uncertain. Germline CDR1 reads SGHAT; CDR2 reads FQNNGV. V was pared by 1 base and J by 15 bases, with 10 bases between. The CDR3 has 12 amino acids. The CDR3, as DNA: TGTGCCAGCAGCTTAGCCGACACCCTCCTCCACTTT. Translated: CASSLADTLLHF.

In its sample, this clonotype ranks as medium-sized (0.01 to 0.1%). This chain connects TRBV10-3 to TRBJ2-3; no definite D call. CDR3 size: 17 residues. V shed 4 bases and J shed 2 bases, with 19 bases lying between them. CDR1 and CDR2 from the germline V gene are ENHRY and SYGVKD. The CDR3 nucleotides are TGTGCCATCAGTGGGGATAGCATCGCGGCGAACACAGATACGCAGTATTTT. Its protein product is CAISGDSIAANTDTQYF.

This clonotype is medium-sized by share. V and J are TRBV7-6 and TRBJ1-2, with a tentative D call TRBD1 (5 bases). The CDR3 has 16 residues. V lost 1 base to trimming and J lost 4 bases, with 16 bases between them. CDR1 is SGHVS and CDR2 is FNYEAQ in the germline V gene. The DNA of the CDR3 is TGTGCCAGCAGCTTAGGCCAGCCAGGGCTTACCTATGGCTACACCTTC. This translates into CASSLGQPGLTYGYTF.

This clonotype was seen repeatedly, ten times or more. The chain joins TRBV16 to TRBJ1-4, with D hard to call. The CDR3 runs to 13 residues. Trimming removed 0 bases from V and 11 bases from J, with 10 bases in between. CDR1 and CDR2 (germline): KGHSY, FQNENV. Written as DNA, the CDR3 is TGTGCCAGCAGCCAATCGGTGAACGGTAAACTGTTTTTT. It encodes CASSQSVNGKLFF.